The 27 T cell receptor beta chains reported below all come from one sample, sequenced in a study of cytomegalovirus exposure and HLA in healthy donors. The PCR contained 60 Vbeta and 13 Jbeta primers. TCRdb keeps only in-frame clones here, not all; method: immunoSEQ multiplex PCR. The sample has about 140,000 clones, 60% to 80% seen once; the top ten hold about 5%. Specimen: PBMCs. The receptors here all came from a male donor in good health and CMV-seronegative.

The CDR3 sequence is CASSPMGALGANVLTF. The CDR3 DNA reads as TGTGCCAGCAGCCCTATGGGGGCCCTTGGGGCCAACGTCCTGACTTTC. V and J are TRBV7-2 and TRBJ2-6, with D tentatively TRBD1 (6 bases). This CDR3 is 16 amino acids long. The ends were cut back, 5 bases at V and 3 bases at J, with 14 bases in the middle. Germline CDR1 SGHTA, CDR2 FQGNSA.

V gene TRBV7-2 combines with J gene TRBJ1-3, with D unclear. The ends were cut back, 2 bases at V and 0 bases at J, with 8 bases in the middle. The CDR3 sequence is 15 residues long. Germline values: CDR1 SGHTA, CDR2 FQGNSA. CDR3 protein: CASSLRTFSGNTIYF. In nucleotides, the CDR3 is TGTGCCAGCAGCTTAAGGACTTTCTCTGGAAACACCATATATTTT.

The chain has TRBV19 and TRBJ2-7; 7 nucleotides line up with TRBD1. Germline CDR1 reads LNHDA; CDR2 reads SQIVND (reference sequence). The CDR3 extends over 13 amino acids. The trim removed 5 bases at V and 4 bases at J, leaving 5 bases unmatched. CDR3 DNA: TGTGCCAGTAGTTTTCAGGGGGAGTACGAGCAGTACTTC. Translating gives CASSFQGEYEQYF.

This chain joins TRBV4-3 and TRBJ2-3; the match to TRBD2 covers 7 bases. The CDR3 has 16 amino acids. The ends lost 4 bases at V and 2 bases at J; junction bases unmatched: 9. CDR1 is LGHNA and CDR2 is YSLEER in the germline V gene. As DNA, the CDR3 is TGCGCCAGCAGCCCCGGACTAGGGGCCTACACAGATACGCAGTATTTT. This codes for CASSPGLGAYTDTQYF.

The V and J genes are TRBV19 and TRBJ1-5; D gene unclear. The CDR3 runs 14 residues. Germline values: CDR1 LNHDA, CDR2 SQIVND (reference sequence). Trimming removed 6 bases from V and 2 bases from J, with 11 bases in between. The CDR3 is CASSSGMGNQPQHF. CDR3 sequence (DNA): TGTGCCAGTAGCTCCGGGATGGGCAATCAGCCCCAGCATTTT.

This rearrangement joins TRBV7-6 to TRBJ2-7, with D unresolved. The CDR3 is made up of 14 amino acids. Trimming pared 5 bases from V and 6 bases from J, leaving 17 bases between. Germline CDR1 and CDR2: SGHVS and FNYEAQ. CDR3 amino acids: CASSMANPPSEQYF. CDR3 nucleotides: TGTGCCAGCAGCATGGCCAATCCCCCTTCCGAGCAGTACTTC. Combining the CDR3 with reference TRBV7-6 and TRBJ2-7 gives the whole variable domain GAGVSQSPRYKVTKRGQDVALRCDPISGHVSLYWYRQALGQGPEFLTYFNYEAQQDKSGLPNDRFSAERPEGSISTLTIQRTEQRDSAMYRCASSMANPPSEQYFGPGTRLTVT.

This clone was observed a handful of times. The chain links TRBV2 to TRBJ1-5; perhaps TRBD1 as D (6 bases). Trimming left V 6 bases short and J 3 bases short, with 12 bases between. This CDR3 spans 14 amino acids. Germline V CDR1 and CDR2: SNHLY, FYNNEI. In DNA form, the CDR3 reads TGTGCCAGCAGCCGGGACACTACCAATCAGCCCCAGCATTTT. Translated, it gives CASSRDTTNQPQHF.

Only a few counts were recorded for this clone. The chain employs TRBV7-2 and TRBJ2-7; 7 nucleotides line up with TRBD1. The CDR3 length is 15 residues. Germline V lookup: CDR1 SGHTA, CDR2 FQGNSA. Trimming took 2 bases from V and 4 from J; bases not matched to a gene: 8. The CDR3 loop is CASSLLGTARYEQYF. The CDR3 DNA follows: TGTGCCAGCAGCTTATTAGGGACAGCTAGATACGAGCAGTACTTC.

Remarks on this clone: One end of the junction fails to match germline, which may point to a read error. The chain recombines TRBV29-1 with TRBJ1-3, with D maybe TRBD1 (6 bases). Germline CDR1 SQVTM, CDR2 ANQGSEA. The CDR3 is 13 amino acids. CDR3 sequence (DNA): TGCAGCGTACAGGGAGATGGTGGAGACACCATATATTTT. This sequence encodes CSVQGDGGDTIYF.

In this sample, this clone turned up a few times. V gene TRBV6-5 combines with J gene TRBJ2-2, with D perhaps matching TRBD1 (6 bases). CDR3 size: 15 residues. The ends were cut back, 5 bases at V and 2 bases at J, with 12 bases in the middle. Germline CDR1 MNHEY, CDR2 SVGAGI. CDR3 region: CASSPRRGNTGELFF. In DNA form, the CDR3 reads TGTGCCAGCAGTCCTCGCAGGGGAAACACCGGGGAGCTGTTTTTT.

V gene TRBV19 combines with J gene TRBJ2-7, with D perhaps matching TRBD2 (7 bases). CDR3 length equals 15 residues. V lost 1 base, J lost 2 bases, and 12 bases lay in between. The V gene's germline CDR1 is LNHDA and CDR2 SQIVND (reference sequence). CDR3 in DNA: TGTGCCAGTAGTATAGTGGCGGGGGCGACCTACGAGCAGTACTTC. Its protein product is CASSIVAGATYEQYF.

This clone has only a few counts. The chain recombines TRBV5-1 with TRBJ2-7; 7 bases fit TRBD2. In germline, CDR1 is SGHRS, CDR2 YFSETQ. V lost 2 bases, J lost 7 bases, and 9 bases stayed unmatched. This CDR3 has 14 amino acids. The CDR3 DNA reads as TGCGCCAGCAGCTTCGGCAGGTGGGGAGGGGAGCAGTACTTC. It encodes CASSFGRWGGEQYF.

The chain combines TRBV18 with TRBJ2-6, with 8 bases lining up with TRBD1. CDR3 length equals 16 residues. Germline V gene data show CDR1 as KGHSH and CDR2 as LQKENI. The V segment lost 6 bases and the J segment 1 base; nucleotides outside the gene matches: 5. The DNA of the CDR3 is TGTGCCAGCTCCGGACAGGGATTGTCTGGGGCCAACGTCCTGACTTTC. It encodes CASSGQGLSGANVLTF.

DNA for the CDR3: TGTGCCGGTACAAGGGACAGGGGGGTAAATGAGCAGTTCTTC. Translation gives CAGTRDRGVNEQFF. The chain couples TRBV7-9 to TRBJ2-1, with 11 bases that match TRBD1. CDR3 length: 14 residues. Losses at the gene ends were 11 bases for V and 7 bases for J; bases not matched to a gene: 10. The germline CDR1 and CDR2 sequences are SEHNR and FQNEAQ (reference sequence).

This clone was picked up a small number of times. The rearrangement uses TRBV29-1 and TRBJ2-1; 14 nucleotides match TRBD2. The CDR3 sequence is 17 residues long. Germline-derived CDR1 and CDR2 are SQVTM and ANQGSEA. The trim removed 1 base at V and 7 bases at J, leaving 9 bases unmatched. This chain's CDR3 is CSVEGETSGGVWNEQFF. CDR3 coding DNA: TGCAGCGTTGAAGGGGAGACTAGCGGGGGGGTTTGGAATGAGCAGTTCTTC.

The chain couples TRBV28 to TRBJ1-2; 8 nucleotides align to TRBD1. Unmatched junction bases numbered 11, after V lost 5 bases and J lost 9 bases. CDR1 MDHEN and CDR2 SYDVKM come from the germline V gene. The CDR3 totals 14 residues. CDR3 sequence reads: CASSPAQGANSYTF. The CDR3 DNA reads as TGTGCCAGCAGTCCTGCTCAGGGGGCTAATAGCTACACCTTC.

As to this clone: Other DNA sequences in the sample encode the same CDR3. The chain employs TRBV7-9 and TRBJ2-7, with D perhaps matching TRBD2 (6 bases). Trimming pared 2 bases from V and 3 bases from J, leaving 8 bases between. The CDR3 is made up of 13 amino acids. Germline assignment: CDR1 SEHNR and CDR2 FQNEAQ (reference sequence). The CDR3 DNA reads as TGTGCCAGCAGCTTATTGGGGGGCTACGAGCAGTACTTC. Protein sequence: CASSLLGGYEQYF.

This clone occurred a few times. The genes are TRBV18 and TRBJ2-1; TRBD1 aligns across 8 bases. Germline V gives CDR1 KGHSH, CDR2 LQKENI. V trimming: 6 bases; J trimming: 7 bases; junction bases outside the gene matches: 11. This CDR3 has 15 residues. The CDR3 loop reads CASSQSQGAGNEQFF. The DNA of the CDR3 is TGTGCCAGCTCCCAAAGTCAGGGGGCTGGAAATGAGCAGTTCTTC.

V usage is TRBV4-1 and J usage is TRBJ1-1, with unresolved D. Germline V gene data show CDR1 as MGHRA and CDR2 as YSYEKL. V lost 1 base to trimming and J lost 3 bases, with 21 bases between them. CDR3 size: 18 residues. This chain's CDR3 is CASSQVGLRAGRDTEAFF. CDR3 nucleotides: TGCGCCAGCAGCCAAGTGGGGTTAAGGGCCGGGAGGGACACTGAAGCTTTCTTT.

The chain joins TRBV7-9 to TRBJ1-3; D not resolved. Germline loops: CDR1 SEHNR, CDR2 FQNEAQ (reference sequence). V lost 6 bases, J lost 0 bases, and 12 bases lay in between. This CDR3 is built from 15 residues. The CDR3: CASRPQVSSGNTIYF. The CDR3 DNA is TGTGCCAGCAGGCCCCAAGTGAGCTCTGGAAACACCATATATTTT.

Of note for this clone: One end of the junction does not line up with germline, which may come from a read error. The J gene is TRBJ2-6, the V gene TRBV7-9, with 7 nucleotides matching TRBD1. The CDR3 is made up of 16 amino acids. The V gene's germline CDR1 is SEHNR and CDR2 FQNEAQ (reference sequence). CDR3 sequence: CSSYRTGHSGANVLTF. The CDR3 DNA follows: TGTTCCAGCTATAGGACAGGCCACTCTGGGGCCAACGTCCTGACTTTC. The whole variable domain, filled in from reference TRBV7-9 and TRBJ2-6, reads DTGVSQNPRHKITKRGQNVTFRCDPISEHNRLYWYRQTLGQGPEFLTYFQNEAQLEKSRLLSDRFSAERPKGSFSTLEIQRTEQGDSAMYLCSSYRTGHSGANVLTFGAGSRLTVL.

This sequence joins TRBV9 and TRBJ1-2; D gene uncertain. Trimming stripped 5 bases from V and 8 bases from J, with 16 bases between. Germline-derived CDR1 and CDR2 are SGDLS and YYNGEE. The CDR3 loop spans 13 amino acids. The CDR3 protein is CASSPGLVEGYTF. DNA of the CDR3: TGTGCCAGCAGTCCGGGTTTGGTCGAGGGCTACACCTTC.

V and J are TRBV7-9 and TRBJ2-2; the match to TRBD2 covers 14 bases. The germline gives CDR1 SEHNR, CDR2 FQNEAQ (reference sequence). The junction had 12 bases not matched to a gene; V was cut back by 11 bases and J by 1 base. There are 18 residues in the CDR3. CDR3 DNA: TGTGCCTTCCCTAAGGGGACTAGCGGGGGCCTGAACACCGGGGAGCTGTTTTTT. This gives the protein CAFPKGTSGGLNTGELFF.

The chain uses TRBV4-1 and TRBJ2-7; no clear D gene. Germline-derived CDR1 and CDR2 are MGHRA and YSYEKL. The CDR3 length is 15 residues. Between the trimmed V and J ends, which lost 4 bases and 4 bases, there was a span of 17 bases. CDR3 loop: CASSLNQVEEYEQYF. The CDR3 nucleotides read TGCGCCAGCAGCCTTAATCAGGTCGAAGAGTACGAGCAGTACTTC.

The count of this clone is one. This chain connects TRBV29-1 to TRBJ2-4, with D perhaps TRBD2 (7 bases). Germline V CDR1 and CDR2: SQVTM, ANQGSEA. V dropped 3 bases and J dropped 10 bases, with 16 bases sitting between them. The CDR3 contains 13 residues. CDR3 sequence reads: CSVELQQGGIQYF. CDR3 sequence (DNA): TGCAGCGTTGAGCTGCAACAGGGAGGGATTCAGTACTTC.

CDR3 DNA: TGTGCAAGTCGCAACCCTCACAGGGGGAGATACGAGCAGTACTTC. It yields the protein CASRNPHRGRYEQYF. The gene calls are TRBV12-2 and TRBJ2-7; TRBD1, the D gene given by the table, was not confirmed from the DNA. TRBV12-2 is flagged as a pseudogene. The CDR3 totals 15 residues.

The genes are TRBV11-1 and TRBJ1-2, with unresolved D. This CDR3 region has 14 residues. Trimming stripped 3 bases from V and 4 bases from J, with 12 bases between. The germline V gene encodes CDR1 SGHAT and CDR2 FQDESV (reference sequence). The CDR3 reads CASSLTESGYGYTF. The CDR3 bases are TGTGCCAGCAGCTTGACGGAATCGGGCTATGGCTACACCTTC.